This paragraph reports one TCR beta chain. Its antigen is as yet unknown. This sample was taken from a study of post-analysis software for immune sequencing data. Study observations and caveats: Controls showed lower frequencies than patients for five or six TRBV segments, and TRBV5-6, TRBV5-1 and TRBV20-1 were among these.

cDNA libraries of TCR beta carried unique molecular identifiers. TCRdb re-analysed the PCR reads in MiXCR, keeping a single row per CDR3 protein. The sample has some 890,000 distinct CDR3 sequences, around 53% seen once; the top ten hold approximately 4.3%. The CDR3 loop spans 14 amino acids. CDR1 and CDR2 (germline): MNHNY, SVGAGI (reference sequence). Trimming removed 5 bases at V and 3 bases at J, with 13 bases between. The sequence derives from a girl aged 10-17 years with multiple sclerosis. Sequencing was performed on blood. V is TRBV6-6 and J is TRBJ1-2; possibly TRBD1 for D (5 bases). CDR3 bases: TGTGCCAGCAGTGACGATCAGGGCTACTATGGCTACACCTTC. Its translation: CASSDDQGYYGYTF.